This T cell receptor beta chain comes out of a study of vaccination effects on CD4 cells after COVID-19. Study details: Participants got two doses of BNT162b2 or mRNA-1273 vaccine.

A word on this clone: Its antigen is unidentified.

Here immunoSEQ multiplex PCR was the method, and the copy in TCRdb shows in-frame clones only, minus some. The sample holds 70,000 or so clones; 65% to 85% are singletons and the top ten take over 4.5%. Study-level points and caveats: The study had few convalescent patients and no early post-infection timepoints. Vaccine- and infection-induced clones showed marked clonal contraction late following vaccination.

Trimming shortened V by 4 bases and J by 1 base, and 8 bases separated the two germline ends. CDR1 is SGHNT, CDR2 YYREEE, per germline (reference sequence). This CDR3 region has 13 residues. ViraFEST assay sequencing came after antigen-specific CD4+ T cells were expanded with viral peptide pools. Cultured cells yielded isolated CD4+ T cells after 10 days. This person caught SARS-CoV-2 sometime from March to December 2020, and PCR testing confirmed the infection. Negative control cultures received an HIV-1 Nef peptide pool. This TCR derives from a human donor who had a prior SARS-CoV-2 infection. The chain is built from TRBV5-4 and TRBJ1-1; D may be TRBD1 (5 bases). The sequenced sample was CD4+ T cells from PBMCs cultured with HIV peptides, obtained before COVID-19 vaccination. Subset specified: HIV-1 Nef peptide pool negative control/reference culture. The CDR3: CASSEGANTEAFF. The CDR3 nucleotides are TGTGCCAGCAGCGAAGGGGCGAACACTGAAGCTTTCTTT.